The clone carrying this TCR beta chain occurred a few times. The data stem from a study of CD8 T cells in ankylosing spondylitis. TCRdb independently ran MiXCR on the 5' RACE reads; one entry per CDR3 protein. The sample includes a few hundred thousand distinct CDR3 sequences, more than 20% seen only once; the top ten take more than 0.6%. The V and J ends lost 3 bases and 4 bases respectively, with 10 bases between them. Germline CDR1 is DFQATT and CDR2 is SNEGSKA (reference sequence). The CDR3 runs to 12 residues. The sequence was collected from a male donor with ankylosing spondylitis or in good health (not recorded which). J is TRBJ2-7 and V is TRBV20-1; D gene uncertain. The sample consisted of blood, either unsorted or a sorted T cell fraction (not recorded which). CDR3 in DNA: TGCAGTGCTAGCTCCCGGGCTTACGAGCAGTACTTC. Protein sequence: CSASSRAYEQYF.